Each of the 27 T cell receptor beta chains below was sequenced from the same sample in a study of Tregs in tolerant kidney transplant recipients (dated by TCRdb to about 2019). Related donors were used in the transplants with nonmyeloablative bone marrow transplantation, and mixed chimerism was transient in the human trials. Library construction relied on the immunoSEQ multiplex PCR assay. Entries here come from immuneACCESS through TCRdb and include only in-frame sequences with V and J called. Some clones fail to appear in such tables; in the studies checked, an unresolved V gene covers under half of the shortfall, and the cause of the remainder is unknown. The sample has approximately 50,000 clones on record, roughly nine tenths of them singletons. In total, the top ten clones hold about 16% of the sample. Source: CD8+ T cells from blood (PBMCs), taken 24 months after the transplant. Receptor source: a human patient who received a combined kidney and bone marrow transplant. Some T cells may be donor cells from the graft after a transplant.

A few counts support this clone. This chain links TRBV5-5 with TRBJ1-3, with TRBD1 matching 10 bases. The trim removed 4 bases at V and 7 bases at J, leaving 5 bases unmatched. From germline, CDR1 is SGHKS and CDR2 YYEKEE (reference sequence). CDR3 length: 14 amino acids. In nucleotides, the CDR3 is TGTGCCAGCAGCCCACCGGGACAGGGGAACACCATATATTTT. Its translation: CASSPPGQGNTIYF.

The J gene is TRBJ2-5, the V gene TRBV4-1; tentative D call: TRBD2 (6 bases). The DNA end is a closer match to TRBJ2-7, so the J assignment may be wrong. Looked up from germline, CDR1 is MGHRA and CDR2 is YSYEKL. This CDR3 has 16 amino acids. CDR3 protein: CASSHARPGTSYEQYF. In DNA form, the CDR3 reads TGCGCCAGCAGCCACGCCCGGCCAGGGACTTCCTACGAGCAGTACTTC.

The J gene is TRBJ2-7, the V gene TRBV6-5; maybe TRBD2 (5 bases). The CDR3 consists of 14 residues. V gave up 8 bases and J gave up 1 base, with 15 bases separating them. The V gene's germline CDR1 is MNHEY and CDR2 SVGAGI. The CDR3 reads CASGGTGFSYEQYF. The CDR3 DNA reads as TGTGCCAGCGGTGGTACGGGATTTTCCTACGAGCAGTACTTC.

The CDR3 nucleotides read TGTGCCAGCAGCCAACCAGGGGGCGACTACACCTTC. It specifies CASSQPGGDYTF. This chain connects TRBV4-2 to TRBJ1-2, with 8 bases aligning to TRBD1. The germline CDR1 and CDR2 sequences are LGHNA and YNFKEQ. The CDR3 loop spans 12 amino acids. Unmatched junction bases numbered 3, after V lost 2 bases and J lost 10 bases.

The chain uses TRBV4-1 and TRBJ2-5, with D hard to call. The germline V gene encodes CDR1 MGHRA and CDR2 YSYEKL. Trimming shortened V by 4 bases and J by 5 bases, and 17 bases separated the two germline ends. The CDR3 runs to 15 residues. CDR3 loop: CASSPLWAAQETQYF. As DNA, the CDR3 is TGCGCCAGCAGCCCGCTTTGGGCCGCGCAGGAGACCCAGTACTTC.

This clone was detected a few times. V and J are TRBV19 and TRBJ2-7; 9 nucleotides agree with TRBD1. Germline V gene data show CDR1 as LNHDA and CDR2 as SQIVND (reference sequence). CDR3 length: 14 amino acids. V shed 3 bases, J shed 5 bases, and the junction held 5 bases outside the gene matches. The CDR3 DNA is TGTGCCAGTAGTATGCGGAGGACAGGGGACGAGCAGTACTTC. Encoded protein: CASSMRRTGDEQYF.

V is TRBV7-9 and J is TRBJ2-5; 10 bases map to TRBD2. V lost 7 bases, J lost 2 bases, and 13 bases stayed unmatched. The CDR3 covers 17 residues. Germline CDR1 is SEHNR and CDR2 is FQNEAQ (reference sequence). CDR3 sequence (DNA): TGTGCCAGCACAGGGGGTCTAGCGGGGGTGCTACAAGAGACCCAGTACTTC. It translates to CASTGGLAGVLQETQYF.

The chain recombines TRBV29-1 with TRBJ2-5, with 10 nucleotides matching TRBD2. CDR3 length equals 14 residues. Losses at the gene ends were 2 bases for V and 1 base for J; bases not matched to a gene: 1. Germline V CDR1 and CDR2: SQVTM, ANQGSEA. As DNA, the CDR3 is TGCAGCGTTGAACTAGCGGGGGCCCAAGAGACCCAGTACTTC. This gives the protein CSVELAGAQETQYF. The full variable domain, rest sourced from reference TRBV29-1 and TRBJ2-5, is SAVISQKPSRDICQRGTSLTIQCQVDSQVTMMFWYRQQPGQSLTLIATANQGSEATYESGFVIDKFPISRPNLTFSTLTVSNMSPEDSSIYLCSVELAGAQETQYFGPGTRLLVL.

The chain couples TRBV7-8 to TRBJ1-2; no reliable D call. CDR3 length equals 12 residues. V lost 1 base and J lost 8, with 8 bases in between. Germline V lookup: CDR1 SGHVS, CDR2 FQNEAQ. The CDR3 sequence is CASSLVRGGYTF. For the CDR3, the DNA is TGTGCCAGCAGCTTAGTACGGGGAGGCTACACCTTC.

The chain carries TRBV30 and TRBJ2-1; perhaps TRBD2 as D (6 bases). Trimming pared 1 base from V and 7 bases from J, leaving 8 bases between. The CDR3 is 12 residues long. The germline V gene encodes CDR1 GTSNPN and CDR2 SVGIG (reference sequence). The CDR3 nucleotides read TGTGCCTGGAGTGGGGGGAGGAATGAGCAGTTCTTC. As protein: CAWSGGRNEQFF.

The chain recombines TRBV4-1 with TRBJ1-5, with TRBD1 as a possible D gene (5 bases). Germline V gene lookup returns CDR1 MGHRA and CDR2 YSYEKL. CDR3 size: 19 residues. V lost 0 bases and J 3 bases, leaving 21 bases between the germline ends. This CDR3 is CASSQENVRGFYINQPQHF. The CDR3 bases are TGCGCCAGCAGCCAAGAGAATGTTAGGGGTTTCTATATCAATCAGCCCCAGCATTTT.

This chain joins TRBV6-6 and TRBJ1-4, with 9 bases lining up with TRBD1. There are 16 residues in the CDR3. V gave up 0 bases and J gave up 8 bases; unmatched junction bases: 7. Germline V gives CDR1 MNHNY, CDR2 SVGAGI (reference sequence). The CDR3 loop is CASSYSRDRVGEKLFF. CDR3 DNA sequence: TGTGCCAGCAGTTACTCCCGGGACAGGGTGGGGGAAAAACTGTTTTTT.

This clone has just a few counts. This chain uses TRBV7-9 with TRBJ2-7; the match to TRBD1 covers 7 bases. The junction had 6 bases not matched to a gene; V was cut back by 5 bases and J by 2 bases. Germline CDR1 and CDR2: SEHNR and FQNEAQ (reference sequence). The CDR3 loop spans 14 amino acids. The chain's CDR3 is CASSKTGFPYEQYF. The CDR3 DNA sequence: TGTGCCAGCAGCAAGACAGGGTTTCCCTACGAGCAGTACTTC.

This chain uses TRBV19 with TRBJ2-5; TRBD1 might be the D (5 bases). The J call is doubtful: the DNA matches TRBJ2-7 better. From germline, CDR1 is LNHDA and CDR2 SQIVND (reference sequence). CDR3 length: 14 residues. CDR3 nucleotide sequence: TGTGCCAGTAGTATCACAGGATTCTCCTACGAGCAGTACTTC. It yields the protein CASSITGFSYEQYF.

J is TRBJ2-1 and V is TRBV13; TRBD1 agrees at 10 bases. CDR3 size: 15 residues. V shed 4 bases and J 5 bases; nucleotides not matched to a gene: 5. Germline V CDR1 and CDR2: PRHDT, FYEKMQ (reference sequence). CDR3 nucleotide sequence: TGTGCCAGCAGCTCCGCGGGACAGGGGAACAATGAGCAGTTCTTC. This sequence encodes CASSSAGQGNNEQFF. Based on the CDR3 plus reference TRBV13 and TRBJ2-1, the full variable domain is AAGVIQSPRHLIKEKRETATLKCYPIPRHDTVYWYQQGPGQDPQFLISFYEKMQSDKGSIPDRFSAQQFSDYHSELNMSSLELGDSALYFCASSSAGQGNNEQFFGPGTRLTVL.

The chain joins TRBV9 to TRBJ2-7; 11 bases fit TRBD2. V shed 3 bases, J shed 6 bases, and the junction held 8 bases outside the gene matches. In germline, CDR1 is SGDLS, CDR2 YYNGEE. This CDR3 is built from 15 residues. The chain's CDR3 is CASSAIAGGLAEQYF. In nucleotides, the CDR3 is TGTGCCAGCAGCGCAATAGCGGGAGGGCTTGCCGAGCAGTACTTC.

This chain links TRBV4-3 with TRBJ2-3; the D gene is possibly TRBD1 (5 bases). CDR1 and CDR2 (germline): LGHNA, YSLEER. The CDR3 spans 15 residues. Trimming pared 1 base from V and 5 bases from J, leaving 13 bases between. Here the CDR3 reads CASSQAPGAEDTQYF. The CDR3 DNA is TGCGCCAGCAGCCAAGCCCCTGGGGCGGAAGATACGCAGTATTTT.

This chain links TRBV27 with TRBJ1-2, with D unresolved. In germline, CDR1 is MNHEY, CDR2 SMNVEV (reference sequence). V lost 2 bases and J 2 bases, leaving 6 bases between the germline ends. The CDR3 is 13 residues long. The CDR3 DNA sequence: TGTGCCAGCAGTTTAACAGAGAACTATGGCTACACCTTC. Translating it yields CASSLTENYGYTF.

This clone was seen a few times. The chain couples TRBV7-3 to TRBJ1-2; possible D gene TRBD1, 5 bases. The CDR3 consists of 14 residues. Germline V gene data show CDR1 as SGHTA and CDR2 as FQGTGA. Trimming pared 3 bases from V and 4 bases from J, leaving 12 bases between. The CDR3 loop is CASSLDQGLYGYTF. The CDR3 DNA sequence: TGTGCCAGCAGCTTGGACCAGGGTCTCTATGGCTACACCTTC.

The chain employs TRBV27 and TRBJ2-3; TRBD2 agrees at 7 bases. Germline V gives CDR1 MNHEY, CDR2 SMNVEV (reference sequence). The length of the CDR3 is 14 residues. V dropped 4 bases and J dropped 10; count of bases not matched to a gene: 11. CDR3 loop: CASSWSGGGGAQYF. Written as DNA, the CDR3 is TGTGCCAGCAGTTGGTCGGGGGGTGGAGGGGCGCAGTATTTT.

V is TRBV28 and J is TRBJ2-1, with TRBD2 matching over 13 bases. The germline CDR1 and CDR2 sequences are MDHEN and SYDVKM. The CDR3 extends over 16 amino acids. Unmatched junction bases numbered 7, after V lost 6 bases and J lost 5 bases. The CDR3 sequence is CASRLLAGGPNNEQFF. For the CDR3, the DNA is TGTGCCAGCAGACTACTAGCGGGGGGGCCAAACAATGAGCAGTTCTTC.

The V call is TRBV11-3, the J call TRBJ1-2; D gene uncertain. Trimming left V 1 base short and J 1 base short, with 7 bases between. CDR1 is SGHNT and CDR2 is YENEEA in the germline V gene. The CDR3 sequence is 14 residues long. The CDR3: CASSLVRGNYGYTF. As DNA, the CDR3 is TGTGCCAGCAGCTTAGTGCGGGGTAACTATGGCTACACCTTC.

This chain joins TRBV7-2 and TRBJ2-7; 9 nucleotides line up with TRBD2. Germline V gene lookup returns CDR1 SGHTA and CDR2 FQGNSA. Trimming removed 3 bases from V and 3 bases from J; junction bases left unmatched: 6. CDR3 length: 15 amino acids. CDR3 loop: CASSFFAGGFYEQYF. The CDR3 DNA reads as TGTGCCAGCAGCTTTTTCGCGGGAGGGTTCTACGAGCAGTACTTC.

The chain has TRBV4-2 and TRBJ2-2, with 8 positions matching TRBD2. V gave up 0 bases and J gave up 0 bases; unmatched junction bases: 15. CDR3 length equals 21 residues. Germline CDR1 and CDR2: LGHNA and YNFKEQ. CDR3 region: CASSQEGTSMYPYTNTGELFF. The DNA for the CDR3 is TGTGCCAGCAGCCAAGAGGGGACTAGTATGTACCCCTACACGAACACCGGGGAGCTGTTTTTT.

The V call is TRBV23-1, the J call TRBJ2-2, with D maybe TRBD1 (5 bases). TRBV23-1 counts as an open reading frame of uncertain function. The ends were cut back, 9 bases at V and 0 bases at J, with 8 bases in the middle. The CDR3 runs to 13 residues. The CDR3: CARNRSNTGELFF. The CDR3 DNA reads TGCGCCAGAAACAGGTCGAACACCGGGGAGCTGTTTTTT.

This chain connects TRBV9 to TRBJ1-1; D gene ambiguous. Trimming took off 1 base at V and 5 bases at J, with 9 bases between the two ends. Germline V lookup: CDR1 SGDLS, CDR2 YYNGEE. This CDR3 region has 13 residues. The CDR3 DNA sequence: TGTGCCAGCAGCGTACACGAGAGGACTGAAGCTTTCTTT. This translates into CASSVHERTEAFF.

This clone was counted between two and nine times. This chain links TRBV4-1 with TRBJ1-1; possibly TRBD1 for D (5 bases). The CDR3 runs 14 residues. Germline V gene sequence: CDR1 MGHRA, CDR2 YSYEKL. Trimming pared 4 bases from V and 1 base from J, leaving 10 bases between. The CDR3 loop reads CASSPRGENTEAFF. The CDR3 bases are TGCGCCAGCAGCCCCCGGGGGGAGAACACTGAAGCTTTCTTT.